Each of the 10 T cell receptor beta chains below was sequenced from the same sample in a study of cytomegalovirus exposure and HLA in healthy donors. PCR amplification relied on 60 Vbeta primers (plus 13 Jbeta primers). Some clones are missing from TCRdb's copy, which holds only in-frame ones; the method was immunoSEQ multiplex PCR. This table holds 90,000 to 120,000 clones, roughly 80% found once. The sequenced sample consisted of PBMCs. The receptors derive from a male donor in good health and CMV-seropositive.

The V and J genes are TRBV28 and TRBJ2-1; possible D gene TRBD2, 7 bases. V lost 10 bases and J 3 bases, leaving 19 bases between the germline ends. The CDR3 is 15 amino acids. Germline values: CDR1 MDHEN, CDR2 SYDVKM. The CDR3 nucleotides are TGTGCCAATTCTCCGGGGGGCCTGGACTACAATGAGCAGTTCTTC. The encoded protein is CANSPGGLDYNEQFF.

V usage is TRBV15 and J usage is TRBJ2-7, with 7 positions matching TRBD1. The V gene's germline CDR1 is LNHNV and CDR2 YYDKDF (reference sequence). CDR3 size: 15 residues. V gave up 6 bases and J gave up 3 bases; unmatched junction bases: 11. CDR3 residues: CATRGGQEVFYEQYF. The DNA of the CDR3 is TGTGCCACCAGGGGCGGACAGGAGGTCTTCTACGAGCAGTACTTC.

This chain links TRBV10-3 with TRBJ1-2, with a possible D match to TRBD1 (5 bases). Trimming removed 2 bases at V and 4 bases at J, with 14 bases between. CDR1 is ENHRY and CDR2 is SYGVKD in the germline V gene. The CDR3 covers 15 residues. Written as DNA, the CDR3 is TGTGCCATCAGTGAGAGGCAGGTGGACACCTATGGCTACACCTTC. It translates to CAISERQVDTYGYTF.

J is TRBJ1-3 and V is TRBV7-9, with a possible D match to TRBD1 (5 bases). This CDR3 comprises 14 residues. V was shortened by 5 bases and J by 4 bases, with 12 bases between the two germline ends. Per the germline V gene, CDR1 is SEHNR and CDR2 is FQNEAQ (reference sequence). The CDR3 DNA reads as TGTGCCAGCAGCCTGGGACTTGGGGGAAACACCATATATTTT. Translating gives CASSLGLGGNTIYF.

This sequence joins TRBV7-7 and TRBJ2-5; the match to TRBD1 covers 10 bases. Germline lookup yields CDR1 SSHAT and CDR2 FNYEAQ (reference sequence). The CDR3 runs 15 residues. The trim removed 3 bases at V and 5 bases at J, leaving 6 bases unmatched. CDR3 loop: CASSLATGGPETQYF. CDR3 nucleotide sequence: TGTGCCAGCAGCTTGGCGACAGGGGGCCCGGAGACCCAGTACTTC.

As for this clone: Other DNA sequences in the same sample also yield this CDR3. The chain carries TRBV5-6 and TRBJ1-1, with 10 bases aligning to TRBD1. V dropped 4 bases and J dropped 0; count of bases not matched to a gene: 6. Per the germline V gene, CDR1 is SGHDT and CDR2 is YYEEEE. CDR3 size: 16 residues. CDR3 residues: CASSGDRGLMNTEAFF. In DNA, the CDR3 is TGTGCCAGCAGCGGGGACAGGGGCCTCATGAACACTGAAGCTTTCTTT.

CDR3 coding DNA: TGTGCCAGCAGTCCCACAGGGAGCCCCCTCTACGAGCAGTACTTC. Residues: CASSPTGSPLYEQYF. V gene TRBV9 combines with J gene TRBJ2-7, with TRBD1 as a possible D gene (6 bases). V was clipped by 5 bases and J by 3 bases, with 18 bases between them. CDR1 is SGDLS, CDR2 YYNGEE, per germline. CDR3 size: 15 residues.

The V gene is TRBV6-1, the J gene TRBJ2-3, with 14 bases identical to TRBD2. Germline V gene sequence: CDR1 MNHNS, CDR2 SASEGT. Losses at the gene ends were 3 bases for V and 4 bases for J; bases not matched to a gene: 15. There are 20 residues in the CDR3. CDR3 sequence: CASSDRLAGGQRQFSDTQYF. CDR3 bases: TGTGCCAGCAGTGACAGACTAGCGGGGGGGCAACGTCAGTTTTCAGATACGCAGTATTTT.

The chain has TRBV7-2 and TRBJ2-5, with 9 bases identical to TRBD1. CDR1 and CDR2 (germline): SGHTA, FQGNSA. There are 16 residues in the CDR3. V lost 2 bases and J lost 5; bases outside the gene matches: 9. This chain's CDR3 is CASSLRDRVRQETQYF. The CDR3 DNA follows: TGTGCCAGCAGCTTACGGGACAGGGTTCGGCAGGAGACCCAGTACTTC.

In its sample, this clone is medium-sized. The CDR3 region has the DNA TGTGCCAGCAGCAAATTGGTCCGACAGGGCCTAACTAATGAAAAACTGTTTTTT. Translated, it gives CASSKLVRQGLTNEKLFF. The chain uses TRBV5-6 and TRBJ1-4; TRBD1 aligns across 7 bases. The junction had 13 bases not matched to a gene; V was cut back by 4 bases and J by 1 base. There are 18 residues in the CDR3. Per the germline V gene, CDR1 is SGHDT and CDR2 is YYEEEE. The variable domain in full, with the rest retrieved from reference TRBV5-6 and TRBJ1-4, is DAGVTQSPTHLIKTRGQQVTLRCSPKSGHDTVSWYQQALGQGPQFIFQYYEEEERQRGNFPDRFSGHQFPNYSSELNVNALLLGDSALYLCASSKLVRQGLTNEKLFFGSGTQLSVL.